This T cell receptor beta chain came from a study of T-cell memory formation after mild COVID-19. The wider study: Largely donor-specific sequence clusters came from two donors. General study findings and limits: Those CD4+ clones that contracted were mainly in CM and EM (CD8+ ones in EMRA).

TCRdb re-derived calls from the 5' RACE reads in MiXCR, one entry per CDR3 protein. The top ten clones hold 2% to 2.5% of a sample with some 270,000 distinct CDR3 sequences, 15% of them seen once. This clonotype has only a few counts. Its antigen is still unknown. The CDR3 totals 13 residues. Losses at the gene ends were 6 bases for V and 9 bases for J; bases not matched to a gene: 6. Germline V gene sequence: CDR1 MNHEY, CDR2 SVGAGI. The chain has TRBV6-5 and TRBJ2-1; 9 bases match TRBD1. This TCR derives from an adult woman who had mild COVID-19 (a few samples of this study predate the infection). Cell type and time point are not known. Sequenced: PBMCs or a T cell subset sorted from them (not recorded which). The CDR3 protein is CASRPGQGFEQFF. The DNA of the CDR3 is TGTGCCAGCAGGCCGGGACAGGGTTTTGAGCAGTTCTTC.